This note documents a single T cell receptor beta chain sequence. It has no known antigen specificity. Qualities for individual bases were not recorded, and no much larger clone is one base off. This record belongs to a study of cytomegalovirus exposure and HLA in healthy donors (dated by TCRdb to about 2017). General notes on the study: An earlier analysis of roughly 630 of the donors reported approximately 290 Gb of sequence data and around 120 million unique TCR beta sequences from about 180 million T cells. About 280 gigabases of sequencing data and approximately 80 million unique TCR sequences were included in an early release covering under 650 HLA-typed donors. Among the approximately 400 genotyped donors, around 81% belonged to the genetic ancestry cluster associated with self-reported Caucasian donors. The study aimed to test whether cataloging public T cell receptors could reveal signatures of past pathogen exposure. The study used immunosequencing to profile the T cell repertoires of approximately 690 subjects and linked those repertoires to cytomegalovirus serostatus. Besides the first cohort of some 670 subjects, a separate validation cohort made up of about 120 different subjects was used. To predict cytomegalovirus infection status, the study brought together high-throughput TCR immunosequencing, statistical association of individual TCRs with disease status, and machine learning. To study patterns of TCR occurrence, a later analysis re-analyzed previously published TCR beta repertoires from 500 to 850 donors and added high-resolution HLA genotyping. The later analysis used no new phenotypic data to find candidate immune exposures, relying instead on TCR beta sequences and their occurrence across donors. To decide whether each TCR beta V gene segment behaved as functional or pseudogenic, an earlier analysis of some 600 of the donors relied on high-throughput TCR beta sequencing. Donor age, sex, ethnicity and CMV serostatus were collected together with the repertoire data. In a later genetic analysis, genome-wide SNP genotypes for 398 of the 666 donors were used, and that subset was treated as a discovery cohort. Every repertoire in the discovery cohort had been generated on one and the same sequencing platform. Class I and class II HLA loci were covered by the typing at four-digit resolution. The number of typed donors differed by locus: about 629-640 for A, B, C, DRB1 and DQB1; roughly 510 for DQA1; some 590 for DPA1; and about 470 for DPB1. About five DR-DQ haplotypes were handled as single units for association and clustering, since linkage in the cohort was strong. Among 350 to 400 genotyped donors of the cohort, an average of about 240,000 unique TCR beta nucleotide sequences were sequenced per donor, around 18% of them non-productive.

The protocol used for the library was the immunoSEQ multiplex PCR assay. For the multiplex PCR, a mixture combining 60 forward primers for TCR Vbeta segments and 13 reverse primers for TCR Jbeta segments was used. Amplification of the CDR3 region of rearranged TCR beta genes was performed with a multiplex PCR assay on genomic DNA. The amplified TCR beta libraries were sequenced on the Illumina HiSeq System as 87-base-pair reads. Per the source publication's procedure: In a later analysis, tens of millions of unique TCR beta chains were counted across the 500 to 850 repertoires, and roughly 11 million of these chains were shared by at least two donors. Raw reads were error-corrected and collapsed into unique sequences by a nearest-neighbor algorithm in which closely related sequences were merged to remove PCR and sequencing errors. V, D and J gene segments were assigned by aligning CDR3 sequences to IMGT reference sequences. For a sequence to be retained, at least a six-nucleotide match to both a V gene segment and a J gene segment was required. Rearrangements were called productive when the CDR3 lacked stop codons and stayed in frame with V and J; all others were non-productive. Following IMGT convention, CDR3 was defined as the stretch from the second conserved V-encoded cysteine up to the conserved J-encoded phenylalanine. In an earlier analysis of just under 600 of the donors, sequences lacking an unambiguous match to a single V gene segment were excluded. In an earlier analysis of a few hundred of the donors, V segments were called functional above 56.7% productive rearrangements and were called segregating when the between-donor standard deviation exceeded 5%. To diagnose cytomegalovirus status from the catalog of TCR beta chain sequences, a statistical classification framework was built. A later analysis assigned V and J genes by comparing TCR nucleotide sequences with IMGT/GENE-DB human TR gene sequences. The TCRdist pipeline was used in a later analysis to assign CDR3 sequences and most-parsimonious VDJ recombination scenarios. A later analysis defined each TCR beta chain by its CDR3 amino acid sequence plus V-gene family, and excluded reads lacking a unique V-gene family. As a way to deal with suspected cross-contamination and a sequencing artifact, a later analysis dropped under 600 nucleotide sequences that were highly shared and had low generation probability. A later analysis calculated a clonal expansion index for each public chain from normalized within-repertoire ranks of inferred template counts. In a later analysis, generation probabilities were computed with a VDJ recombination model fitted to out-of-frame rearrangements, and the resulting probabilities were checked against IGoR. In a later analysis, TCR-TCR, TCR-HLA and TCR-CMV co-occurrence was scored with hypergeometric tests, and a repertoire-size bias correction was applied to TCR pairs. To estimate false discovery rates, a later analysis permuted the HLA or CMV assignments 20 times. In a later analysis, co-occurring TCRs were grouped using DBSCAN, and TCRdist sequence similarity was added for clustering within HLA-allele-positive subsets. For co-occurrence clustering, repertoires with fewer than 30,000 or more than 120,000 public chains were excluded, along with 5 or 6 repertoires with anomalous nucleotide sharing. TCRdb's version of the immuneACCESS table is confined to in-frame rearrangements and falls short of the full clone set. An unresolved V gene accounts for under half of the shortfall where checked; the remainder is of unknown origin. V, J and clone size were drawn from that table, and D and trimming were deduced from the DNA. The sample table contains around 130,000 clones; only one count was recorded for over 60% of them. The top ten hold roughly 3% of the sample.

What the authors observed across the whole study: The study listed 164 TCR beta chains as associated with cytomegalovirus. Linkage disequilibrium might explain the correlated functional status among segregating V segments, but an unknown experimental factor could not be excluded. Most TCR sequences were observed very rarely across donors, whereas some public TCRs were present in many individuals. A further reported finding was that TCR beta sequences accurately predicted the HLA-A and HLA-B alleles for most subjects in the first cohort. The classifier was reported to diagnose cytomegalovirus status with high specificity and sensitivity in both the original and validation cohorts. In this cohort, only TCR beta chains were sequenced, and detectable features were limited by the absence of alpha or paired-chain data. In a later genetic analysis, fewer N-insertions in productive TCRs were reported among donors in an Asian-associated ancestry cluster than the roughly 700-donor mean. A cluster of highly shared sequence variants was judged likely to be a technical artifact of the sequencing pipeline. In an earlier analysis of 587 of the donors, most TCR beta V segments were observed in productive rearrangements about 87% or about 30% of the time, broadly matching IMGT annotations. CMV serostatus was the only immune exposure information available for the cohort. Roughly uniform sequencing depth across donors was assumed in presence/absence analyses, although this assumption may not hold. HLA typing was unavailable for some donors at each locus, so association tests used only the typed subset. Three of the identified cytomegalovirus-associated TCR beta chains were confirmed in vitro to be specific for cytomegalovirus antigens. A later analysis associated about 17,000 TCR beta sequences with specific HLA alleles at a false discovery rate of 0.05. Several of the top co-occurrence clusters appeared to be linked to parvovirus B19, influenza, CMV and Epstein-Barr virus, according to a later analysis. According to a later analysis, most CMV-associated TCR beta chains appeared to be HLA-restricted, and the HLA associations seemed to be driven largely by CMV exposure. Some IMGT-functional V segments, including TRBV6-2 and TRBV6-3, could not be told apart with the 87-base-pair reads, so those segments were excluded. Compared with equally common non-associated chains, HLA-associated TCR beta chains in a later analysis were more clonally expanded and had lower generation probabilities. The earlier analysis of almost 600 of the donors excluded some 15 rarely observed V segments, including chromosome 9 orphons, because counts were too low. When HLA alleles, especially DR and DQ, strongly co-occurred, TCR associations were difficult to assign to individual alleles. In a later analysis, TCR association rates were found to vary across HLA loci, with the most associated TCRs seen for DRB1 alleles and the fewest for HLA-C alleles. A later genetic analysis associated a missense DCLRE1C variant with V-gene and J-gene trimming of TCR beta chains, and an independent cohort replicated the association. The authors suggested that the approach could potentially be generalized to other disease states and immunological phenotypes.

Taken from the germline V gene (reference sequence), the CDR1 and CDR2 loops are SEHNR and FQNEAQ. Including cysteine and phenylalanine, the CDR3 has 14 amino acids. Here the CDR3 DNA is all that survives: 42 bases in frame from base 1. Trimming removed 0 bases from V and 6 bases from J; the gene matches leave 4 bases unexplained. The cohort was made up of approximately 700 healthy bone marrow donors. At the time of sampling, all cohort members were nominally healthy, though unrecorded immune exposures were likely present. CMV serostatus was positive for 250 to 300 and negative for about half of the roughly 700 cohort members, and was not recorded for this donor. A peripheral blood sample was provided by each donor, and peripheral blood mononuclear cells were used for TCR beta sequencing. Genomic DNA was extracted from the blood cell samples with the Qiagen DNeasy Blood Extraction Kit.

Recombination linked TRBV7-9 to TRBJ1-2, and 7 junctional nucleotides match TRBD1. The sequence was obtained from a human donor in good health. The specimen was PBMCs. Here is the DNA: TGTGCCAGCAGCTTAGCCAACAGGGGTGATGGCTACACCTTC. Translated, it gives CASSLANRGDGYTF.